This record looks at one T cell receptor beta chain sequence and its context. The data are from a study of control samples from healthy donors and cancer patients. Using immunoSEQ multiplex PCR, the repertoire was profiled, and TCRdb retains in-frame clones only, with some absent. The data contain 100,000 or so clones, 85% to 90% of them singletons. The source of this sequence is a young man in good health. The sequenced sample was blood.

The CDR3 spells CASSRIPSGRAVGETQYF. CDR3 nucleotides: TGTGCCAGCAGCCGGATCCCTAGCGGGAGGGCCGTGGGGGAGACCCAGTACTTC. The V gene is TRBV3-1 (or the pseudogene TRBV3-2), the J gene TRBJ2-5; 12 bases map to TRBD2. The CDR3 length is 18 residues. Trimming took 4 bases from V and 5 from J; bases not matched to a gene: 14. From germline, CDR1 is LGHDT and CDR2 YNNKEL (reference sequence).